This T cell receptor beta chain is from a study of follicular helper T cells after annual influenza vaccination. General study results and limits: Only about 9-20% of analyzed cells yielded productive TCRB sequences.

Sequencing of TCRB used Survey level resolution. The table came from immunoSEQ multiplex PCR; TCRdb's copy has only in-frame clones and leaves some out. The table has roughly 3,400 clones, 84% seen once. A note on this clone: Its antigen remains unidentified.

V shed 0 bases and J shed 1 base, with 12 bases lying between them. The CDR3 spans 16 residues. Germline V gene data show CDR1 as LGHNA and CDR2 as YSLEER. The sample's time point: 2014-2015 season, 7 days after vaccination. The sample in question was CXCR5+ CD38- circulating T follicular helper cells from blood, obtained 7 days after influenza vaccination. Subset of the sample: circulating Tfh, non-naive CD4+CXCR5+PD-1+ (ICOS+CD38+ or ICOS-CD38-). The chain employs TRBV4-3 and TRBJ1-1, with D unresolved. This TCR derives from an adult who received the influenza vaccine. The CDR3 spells CASSQDRYSRNTEAFF. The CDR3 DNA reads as TGCGCCAGCAGCCAAGATCGATACAGCAGGAACACTGAAGCTTTCTTT.